This T cell receptor beta chain was recorded in a study of blood T cell repertoires in COVID-19. Study-level background: Sites in the United States, Italy and Spain provided acute and convalescent COVID-19 samples. Sources were T cells, B-cell-depleted T cells, or PBMCs; the material itself was cDNA or gDNA.

V dropped 0 bases and J dropped 6 bases, with 9 bases sitting between them. The CDR3 spans 14 residues. The germline CDR1 and CDR2 sequences are SGHRS and YFSETQ. Original processing methods: Amplified reference gene primers provided the basis for estimating nucleated cell counts. The table came from immunoSEQ multiplex PCR; TCRdb's copy has only in-frame clones and leaves some out. V, J and clone size are those of that table, while D and trimming were read from the DNA. Of more than 10,000 clones listed, just over 85% are singletons. V usage is TRBV5-1 and J usage is TRBJ2-2; perhaps TRBD1 as D (6 bases). The sequenced sample was peripheral blood. The origin of this receptor is a human donor in a cohort sampled during active COVID-19. CDR3 loop: CASSLDRDAGELFF. The CDR3 DNA is TGCGCCAGCAGCTTGGACAGGGACGCCGGGGAGCTGTTTTTT.